This T cell receptor beta chain was profiled in a study of blood T cell repertoires in COVID-19. Overall study context: Samples came from the United States, Italy and Spain, spanning acute and convalescent COVID-19.

Under the authors' procedure: From reference gene primer amplification, estimates of nucleated cell counts were derived. Data came from immunoSEQ multiplex PCR; TCRdb stores just in-frame clones and leaves some out. V and J calls and clone size are given by that table; D and trimming were obtained from the DNA. The data show a few hundred thousand clones, about 81% seen once. Participants had their cohort set by participant-reported clinical history. The study counted Cohort 3 donors as recovered given two negative PCRs, clearance, or symptom resolution. The CDR3 consists of 16 residues. Germline CDR1 and CDR2: SQVTM and ANQGSEA. Trimming cost V 8 bases and J 3 bases; bases outside gene matches: 12.

V gene TRBV29-1 combines with J gene TRBJ2-3; 12 positions match TRBD2. Sequences were obtained from PBMCs or T cells enriched from blood (not recorded which). The TCR comes from a man in his forties or fifties who had recovered from COVID-19. CDR3 in amino acids: CSTRHPTSGGTDTQYF. The CDR3 DNA sequence: TGCAGCACAAGACACCCAACTAGCGGGGGGACAGATACGCAGTATTTT.